This T cell receptor (beta chain) was recorded in a study of blood T cell repertoires in COVID-19. This clone was picked up a small number of times. Generated by immunoSEQ multiplex PCR, the TCRdb table keeps only in-frame clones and is missing some. The sample lists fewer than 300,000 clones, roughly 90% occurring once. V was shortened by 6 bases and J by 1 base, with 15 bases between the two germline ends. CDR1 MNHEY and CDR2 SVGAGI come from the germline V gene. The CDR3 is 15 amino acids. This rearrangement joins TRBV6-5 to TRBJ1-1; the D is unclear. The clonotype originates from a man aged 30 to 45 with acute or convalescent COVID-19. The sample was peripheral blood. CDR3: CASRTSGLPNTEAFF. The CDR3 DNA is TGTGCCAGCAGGACCTCCGGACTGCCGAACACTGAAGCTTTCTTT.